The clone carrying this T cell receptor (beta chain) was detected a few times. The data stem from a study of human T cells and chemical hapten exposure. Study-level information: Skin of the upper inner arm, approximately 2 cm by approximately 2 cm, received 2% DPC for sensitization.

Sample time point: pre-sensitization, week 0. Treatment meaning: therapeutic diphenylcyclopropenone sensitization with weekly scalp DPC. TCRdb re-derived calls from the RACE reads in MiXCR, one entry per CDR3 protein. This sample carries some 330,000 distinct CDR3 sequences, 5.5% of them seen once, and the ten largest clones take around 8%. Sample: whole blood, taken in connection with sensitization to the hapten diphenylcyclopropenone (DPC). The sequence came from a woman aged 18-29 years with alopecia areata. Some clones in this sample may be carry-over from other donors' samples.

DNA for the CDR3: TGTGCCAGCAAGAGTAGGACAGGGGGCTTCAATTCACCCCTCCACTTT. Protein: CASKSRTGGFNSPLHF. This chain links TRBV5-5 with TRBJ1-6; 11 bases line up with TRBD1. The CDR3 length is 16 residues. V lost 6 bases to trimming and J lost 7 bases; unmatched junction nucleotides: 9. Germline V lookup: CDR1 SGHKS, CDR2 YYEKEE (reference sequence).